One sample yielded the 15 T cell receptor beta chains listed below, sequenced in a study of T cell responses to AZD1222 COVID-19 vaccine. Sequencing was performed with immunoSEQ multiplex PCR; in TCRdb, only in-frame clones are kept and a portion is missing. This table holds some 110,000 clones, more than 85% found once. This specimen was peripheral blood, taken on day 0 of AZD1222 vaccination. The receptors here all came from an adult in good health.

The chain carries TRBV10-2 and TRBJ2-3; 14 bases map to TRBD2. The trim removed 8 bases at V and 4 bases at J, leaving 2 bases unmatched. The CDR3 runs 14 residues. The germline V gene has CDR1 WSHSY and CDR2 SAAADI. CDR3 nucleotide sequence: TGCGCCAGCGGACTAGCGGGGGGAGCAGATACGCAGTATTTT. This encodes CASGLAGGADTQYF.

The gene calls are TRBV5-1 and TRBJ1-1; 10 bases are a match to TRBD1. The germline gives CDR1 SGHRS, CDR2 YFSETQ. The CDR3 is made up of 14 amino acids. After removal of 8 bases from V and 4 bases from J, the junction contained 8 bases not matched to a gene. CDR3 coding DNA: TGCGCCAGTGGGGACAGGGGAGATGGCACTGAAGCTTTCTTT. This gives the protein CASGDRGDGTEAFF.

This clone was observed once. The V gene is TRBV27, the J gene TRBJ1-1; D unresolved. This CDR3 is built from 12 residues. V was clipped by 5 bases and J by 5 bases, with 9 bases between them. The germline V gene encodes CDR1 MNHEY and CDR2 SMNVEV (reference sequence). The CDR3 reads CASSDGRTEAFF. For the CDR3, the DNA is TGTGCCAGCAGTGACGGCCGGACTGAAGCTTTCTTT.

This clone was detected only once. The chain links TRBV28 to TRBJ1-6, with no clear D. The V and J ends lost 0 bases and 5 bases respectively, with 8 bases between them. The CDR3 extends over 15 amino acids. CDR1 is MDHEN and CDR2 is SYDVKM in the germline V gene. In DNA form, the CDR3 reads TGTGCCAGCAGTTTATGGGGAATTGATAATTCACCCCTCCACTTT. Encoded protein: CASSLWGIDNSPLHF.

The V gene is TRBV28, the J gene TRBJ1-2; tentative D call: TRBD1 (5 bases). V was cut by 8 bases and J by 12 bases, with 16 bases left in between. Germline V lookup: CDR1 MDHEN, CDR2 SYDVKM. This CDR3 spans 11 amino acids. The CDR3, as DNA: TGTGCCAGCTACAAACTGGGGGGTCACACCTTC. This gives the protein CASYKLGGHTF.

The V call is TRBV7-8, the J call TRBJ1-3; unclear D gene. Germline V gene data show CDR1 as SGHVS and CDR2 as FQNEAQ. The CDR3 runs 16 residues. The V gene lost 5 bases and the J gene lost 3 bases, with 17 bases spanning the gap. The CDR3 is CASSPTRVLDGNTIYF. The CDR3 nucleotides are TGTGCCAGCAGCCCGACCCGGGTCCTGGATGGAAACACCATATATTTT.

This chain connects TRBV5-1 to TRBJ2-1; the match to TRBD1 covers 8 bases. Germline V gene sequence: CDR1 SGHRS, CDR2 YFSETQ. V dropped 5 bases and J dropped 9; count of bases not matched to a gene: 13. The CDR3 runs to 15 residues. CDR3 coding DNA: TGCGCCAGCAGTTTTATCGACAGGGGTACGATTGAGCAGTTCTTC. Its translation is CASSFIDRGTIEQFF.

The gene calls are TRBV21-1 and TRBJ1-1. TRBV21-1 is listed as a pseudogene. CDR3 length equals 17 residues. CDR3 sequence: CASSKQKRLSEGTEAFF. DNA for the CDR3: TGTGCCAGCAGCAAACAAAAACGGCTATCCGAAGGCACTGAAGCTTTCTTT.

This rearrangement joins TRBV28 to TRBJ2-1, with D possibly TRBD1 on 6 matching bases. CDR1 and CDR2 from the germline V gene are MDHEN and SYDVKM. CDR3 length: 15 amino acids. V lost 4 bases and J 2 bases, leaving 12 bases between the germline ends. CDR3 in amino acids: CASSYQGTPYNEQFF. CDR3 DNA: TGTGCCAGCAGTTACCAGGGGACCCCCTACAATGAGCAGTTCTTC.

The chain employs TRBV7-2 and TRBJ1-6, with TRBD1 matching 11 bases. Germline V gene data show CDR1 as SGHTA and CDR2 as FQGNSA. The junction had 2 bases not matched to a gene; V was cut back by 5 bases and J by 8 bases. The CDR3 is made up of 14 amino acids. CDR3: CASSPGQGDSPLHF. The CDR3 bases are TGTGCCAGCAGCCCGGGACAGGGGGATTCACCCCTCCACTTT.

V usage is TRBV7-9 and J usage is TRBJ1-2; D is uncertain. Germline V gives CDR1 SEHNR, CDR2 FQNEAQ (reference sequence). The germline V and J ends were trimmed by 5 bases and 8 bases, with 12 bases remaining between them. CDR3 length equals 12 residues. The CDR3 here is CASSLYALGYTF. The CDR3 nucleotides are TGTGCCAGCAGCCTATACGCTCTGGGCTACACCTTC. Based on the CDR3 plus reference TRBV7-9 and TRBJ1-2, the full variable domain is DTGVSQNPRHKITKRGQNVTFRCDPISEHNRLYWYRQTLGQGPEFLTYFQNEAQLEKSRLLSDRFSAERPKGSFSTLEIQRTEQGDSAMYLCASSLYALGYTFGSGTRLTVV.

This clone showed up just once. The chain joins TRBV7-8 to TRBJ2-2; D gene ambiguous. Trimming stripped 0 bases from V and 7 bases from J, with 6 bases between. The germline CDR1 and CDR2 sequences are SGHVS and FQNEAQ. This CDR3 region has 13 residues. The CDR3 sequence: CASSLAESGELFF. CDR3 sequence (DNA): TGTGCCAGCAGCTTAGCTGAGAGCGGGGAGCTGTTTTTT.

This rearrangement joins TRBV5-4 to TRBJ1-2; TRBD1 might be the D (6 bases). Trimming took 4 bases from V and 10 from J, leaving 17 bases between them. The CDR3 loop spans 13 amino acids. Germline values: CDR1 SGHNT, CDR2 YYREEE (reference sequence). CDR3 coding DNA: TGTGCCAGCAGCGTTACAGGGAGAGGAGACTACACCTTC. It is translated as CASSVTGRGDYTF.

The chain joins TRBV30 to TRBJ2-1, with 12 nucleotides matching TRBD2. CDR1 and CDR2 (germline): GTSNPN, SVGIG (reference sequence). CDR3 size: 21 residues. V shed 3 bases and J 4 bases; nucleotides not matched to a gene: 22. The DNA of the CDR3 is TGTGCCTGGAGCCAAACCCCCGGGACTAGCGGGTACACCAACCTTTACAATGAGCAGTTCTTC. Amino acids: CAWSQTPGTSGYTNLYNEQFF.

This chain joins TRBV9 and TRBJ2-7; D tentatively fits TRBD1 or TRBD2 (5 bases each). Germline V gene lookup returns CDR1 SGDLS and CDR2 YYNGEE. Trimming took 7 bases from V and 3 from J, leaving 14 bases between them. CDR3 length: 13 amino acids. The CDR3 nucleotides are TGTGCCAGCTCCCGGGACCCACACTACGAGCAGTACTTC. This translates into CASSRDPHYEQYF.